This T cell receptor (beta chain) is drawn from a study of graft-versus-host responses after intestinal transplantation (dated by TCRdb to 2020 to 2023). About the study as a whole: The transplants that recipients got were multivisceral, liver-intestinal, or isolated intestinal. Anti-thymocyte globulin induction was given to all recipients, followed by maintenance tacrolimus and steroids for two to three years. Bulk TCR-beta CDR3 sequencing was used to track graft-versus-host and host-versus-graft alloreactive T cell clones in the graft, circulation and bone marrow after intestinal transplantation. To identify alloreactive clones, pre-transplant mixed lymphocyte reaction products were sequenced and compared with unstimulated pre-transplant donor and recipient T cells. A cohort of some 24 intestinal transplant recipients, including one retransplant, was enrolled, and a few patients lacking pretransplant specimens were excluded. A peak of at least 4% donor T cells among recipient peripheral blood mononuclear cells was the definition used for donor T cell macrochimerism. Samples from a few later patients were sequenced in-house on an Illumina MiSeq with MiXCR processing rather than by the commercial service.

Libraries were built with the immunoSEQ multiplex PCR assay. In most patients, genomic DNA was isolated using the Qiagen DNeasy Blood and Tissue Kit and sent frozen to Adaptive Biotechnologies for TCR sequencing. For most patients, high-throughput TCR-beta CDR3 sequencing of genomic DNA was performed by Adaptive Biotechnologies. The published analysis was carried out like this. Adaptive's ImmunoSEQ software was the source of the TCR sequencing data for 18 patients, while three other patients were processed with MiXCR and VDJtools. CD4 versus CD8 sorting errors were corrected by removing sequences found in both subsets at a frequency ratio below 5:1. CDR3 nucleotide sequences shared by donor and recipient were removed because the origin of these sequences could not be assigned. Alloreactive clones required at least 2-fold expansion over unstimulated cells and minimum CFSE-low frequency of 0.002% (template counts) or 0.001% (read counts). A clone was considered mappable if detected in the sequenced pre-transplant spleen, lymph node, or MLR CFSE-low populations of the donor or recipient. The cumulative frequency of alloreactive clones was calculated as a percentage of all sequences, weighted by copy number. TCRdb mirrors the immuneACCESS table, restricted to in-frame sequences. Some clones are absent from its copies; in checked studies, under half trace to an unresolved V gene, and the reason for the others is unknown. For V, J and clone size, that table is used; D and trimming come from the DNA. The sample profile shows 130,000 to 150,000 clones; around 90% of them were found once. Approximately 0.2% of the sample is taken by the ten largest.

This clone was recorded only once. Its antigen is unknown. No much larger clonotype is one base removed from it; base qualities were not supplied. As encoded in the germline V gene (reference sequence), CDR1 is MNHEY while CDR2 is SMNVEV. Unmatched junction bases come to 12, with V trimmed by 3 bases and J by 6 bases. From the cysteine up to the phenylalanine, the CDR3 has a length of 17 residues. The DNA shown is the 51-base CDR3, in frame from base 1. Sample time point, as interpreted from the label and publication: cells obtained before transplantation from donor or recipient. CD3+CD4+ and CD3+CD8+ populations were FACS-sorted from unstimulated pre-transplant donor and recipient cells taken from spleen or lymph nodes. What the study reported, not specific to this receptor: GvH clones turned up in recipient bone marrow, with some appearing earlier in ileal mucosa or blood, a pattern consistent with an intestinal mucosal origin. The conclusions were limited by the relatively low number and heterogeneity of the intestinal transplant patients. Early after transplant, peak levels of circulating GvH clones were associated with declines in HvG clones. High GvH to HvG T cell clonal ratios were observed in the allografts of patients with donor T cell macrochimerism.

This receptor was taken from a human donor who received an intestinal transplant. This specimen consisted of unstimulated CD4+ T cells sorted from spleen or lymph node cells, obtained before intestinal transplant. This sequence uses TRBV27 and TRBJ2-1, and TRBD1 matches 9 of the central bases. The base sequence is TGTGCCAGCAGTTTCCGTCCGGGACAGGGAGCGTTCAATGAGCAGTTCTTC. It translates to CASSFRPGQGAFNEQFF.